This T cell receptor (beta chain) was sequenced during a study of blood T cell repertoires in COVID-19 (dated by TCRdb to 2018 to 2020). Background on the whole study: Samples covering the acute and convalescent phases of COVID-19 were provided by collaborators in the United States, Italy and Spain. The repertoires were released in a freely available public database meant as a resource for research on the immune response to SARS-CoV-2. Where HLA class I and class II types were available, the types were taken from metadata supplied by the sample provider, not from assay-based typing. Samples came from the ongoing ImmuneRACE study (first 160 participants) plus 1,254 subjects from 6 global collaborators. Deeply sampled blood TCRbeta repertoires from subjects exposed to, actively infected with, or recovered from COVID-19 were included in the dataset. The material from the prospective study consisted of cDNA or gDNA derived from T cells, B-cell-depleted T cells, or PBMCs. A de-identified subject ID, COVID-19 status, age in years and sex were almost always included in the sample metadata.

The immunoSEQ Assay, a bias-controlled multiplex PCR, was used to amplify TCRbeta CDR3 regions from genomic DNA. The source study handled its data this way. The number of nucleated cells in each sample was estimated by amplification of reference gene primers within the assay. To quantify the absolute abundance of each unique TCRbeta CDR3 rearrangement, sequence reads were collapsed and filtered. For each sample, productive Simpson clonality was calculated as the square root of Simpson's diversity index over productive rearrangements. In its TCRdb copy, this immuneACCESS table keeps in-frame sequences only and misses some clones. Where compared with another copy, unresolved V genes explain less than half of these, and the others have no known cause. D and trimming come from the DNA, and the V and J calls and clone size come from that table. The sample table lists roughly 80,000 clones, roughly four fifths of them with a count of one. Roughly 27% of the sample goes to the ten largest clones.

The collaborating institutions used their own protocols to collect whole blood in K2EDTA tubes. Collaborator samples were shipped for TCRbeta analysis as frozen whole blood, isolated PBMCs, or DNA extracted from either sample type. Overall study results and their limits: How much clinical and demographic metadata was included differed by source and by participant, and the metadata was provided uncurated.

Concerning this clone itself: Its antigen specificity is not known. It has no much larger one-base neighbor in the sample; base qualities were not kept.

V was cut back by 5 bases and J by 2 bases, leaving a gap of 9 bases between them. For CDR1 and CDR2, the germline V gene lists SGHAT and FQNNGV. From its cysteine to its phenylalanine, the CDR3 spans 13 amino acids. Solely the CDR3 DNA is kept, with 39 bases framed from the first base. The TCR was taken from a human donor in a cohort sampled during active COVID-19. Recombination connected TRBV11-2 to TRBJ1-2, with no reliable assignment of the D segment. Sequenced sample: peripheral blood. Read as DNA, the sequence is TGTGCCAGCAGCCAGAATCTGAACTATGGCTACACCTTC. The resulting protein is CASSQNLNYGYTF. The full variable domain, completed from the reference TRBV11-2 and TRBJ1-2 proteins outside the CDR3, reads EAGVAQSPRYKIIEKRQSVAFWCNPISGHATLYWYQQILGQGPKLLIQFQNNGVVDDSQLPKDRFSAERLKGVDSTLKIQPAKLEDSAVYLCASSQNLNYGYTFGSGTRLTVV.